This TCR beta chain was observed in a study of T-cell memory formation after mild COVID-19. This clonotype has only a few counts. Germline-derived CDR1 and CDR2 are SQVTM and ANQGSEA. The CDR3 spans 14 residues. The V and J ends lost 3 bases and 2 bases respectively, with 13 bases between them. Each CDR3 protein gets one entry after TCRdb re-called the 5' RACE reads with MiXCR. Of around 340,000 distinct CDR3 sequences in the sample, 20% to 25% were seen once. This chain uses TRBV29-1 with TRBJ1-2, with a tentative D call TRBD1 (5 bases). This clonotype originated in an adult woman who had mild COVID-19 (a few samples of this study predate the infection). Cell type and time point are not known. The sample was PBMCs or a T cell subset sorted from them (not recorded which). The CDR3 region is CSVDPTDENYGYTF. CDR3 DNA sequence: TGCAGCGTTGACCCGACAGACGAGAACTATGGCTACACCTTC.